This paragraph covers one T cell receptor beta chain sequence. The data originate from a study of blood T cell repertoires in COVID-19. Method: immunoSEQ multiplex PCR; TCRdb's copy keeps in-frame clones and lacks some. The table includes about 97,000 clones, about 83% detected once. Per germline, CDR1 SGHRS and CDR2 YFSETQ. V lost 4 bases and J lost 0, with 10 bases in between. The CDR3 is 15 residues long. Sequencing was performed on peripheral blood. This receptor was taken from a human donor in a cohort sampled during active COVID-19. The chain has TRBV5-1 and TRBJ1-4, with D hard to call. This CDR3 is CASSPDGATNEKLFF. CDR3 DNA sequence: TGCGCCAGCAGCCCCGACGGAGCAACTAATGAAAAACTGTTTTTT.